Shown below are 11 T cell receptor beta chains from a single sample sequenced in a study of cytomegalovirus exposure and HLA in healthy donors. Vbeta (60) and Jbeta (13) primers were used in the PCR. TCRdb's table, derived via immunoSEQ multiplex PCR, lists solely in-frame clones and lacks some. The profile covers about 140,000 clones, with approximately 80% appearing a single time and over 2% taken by the ten largest. Sequenced material: PBMCs. Receptors were obtained from a man aged 30 to 45 in good health and CMV-seronegative.

In its sample, this clone was seen a few times. This chain connects TRBV5-5 to TRBJ2-7; D call uncertain. Trimming stripped 1 base from V and 0 bases from J, with 8 bases between. This CDR3 is built from 14 residues. CDR1 is SGHKS and CDR2 is YYEKEE in the germline V gene (reference sequence). The CDR3 nucleotides are TGTGCCAGCAGCTTGCCAGCGAGCTCCTACGAGCAGTACTTC. This sequence encodes CASSLPASSYEQYF.

The chain couples TRBV11-2 to TRBJ1-2; maybe TRBD1 (5 bases). CDR1 SGHAT and CDR2 FQNNGV come from the germline V gene. The CDR3 runs to 15 residues. Trimming pared 0 bases from V and 3 bases from J, leaving 11 bases between. CDR3 sequence (DNA): TGTGCCAGCAGCTTAGATCGTAGGGGCTACTATGGCTACACCTTC. The encoded protein is CASSLDRRGYYGYTF.

V gene TRBV14 combines with J gene TRBJ2-7; the match to TRBD2 covers 12 bases. Trimming at V came to 4 bases and at J to 1 base, leaving 2 bases not matched to a gene. The CDR3 covers 15 residues. Per germline, CDR1 SGHDN and CDR2 FVKESK. CDR3 in DNA: TGTGCCAGCAGCCTTCTAGCGGGAGGGTCCTACGAGCAGTACTTC. It codes for CASSLLAGGSYEQYF.

The rearrangement uses TRBV5-1 and TRBJ2-1; 7 bases align to TRBD1. J gave up 0 bases and V 3 bases, and 6 bases lay outside the gene matches. The CDR3 sequence is 16 residues long. Germline CDR1 reads SGHRS; CDR2 reads YFSETQ. The CDR3 coding sequence is TGCGCCAGCAGCTACATGGACAGGAGCTCCTACAATGAGCAGTTCTTC. Amino acids: CASSYMDRSSYNEQFF.

A few counts support this clone. The chain carries TRBV6-5 and TRBJ1-1; tentative D call: TRBD1 (5 bases). The CDR3 extends over 13 amino acids. V was cut by 5 bases and J by 1 base, with 8 bases left in between. In germline, CDR1 is MNHEY, CDR2 SVGAGI. CDR3 protein: CASSNTGNTEAFF. CDR3 DNA: TGTGCCAGCAGTAATACAGGGAACACTGAAGCTTTCTTT.

The sample holds one count of this clone. The chain recombines TRBV29-1 with TRBJ2-5, with 7 bases aligning to TRBD2. This CDR3 has 12 residues. The V gene end was trimmed by 6 bases and the J gene end by 5 bases; junction bases not matched to a gene: 6. Germline CDR1 and CDR2: SQVTM and ANQGSEA. CDR3: CSVTGGEETQYF. The CDR3 nucleotides are TGCAGCGTAACGGGAGGCGAGGAGACCCAGTACTTC.

V gene TRBV5-1 combines with J gene TRBJ1-2, with TRBD1 matching over 7 bases. Per germline, CDR1 SGHRS and CDR2 YFSETQ. CDR3 length equals 13 residues. V lost 8 bases and J lost 6; bases outside the gene matches: 10. The CDR3 coding sequence is TGCGCCAGTACGAACGACAGGGCCCATGGCTACACCTTC. It is translated as CASTNDRAHGYTF.

The count of this clone is one. CDR3: CASSGQGGVNQPQHF. In nucleotides, the CDR3 is TGTGCCAGTAGTGGGCAGGGAGGCGTCAATCAGCCCCAGCATTTT. The V gene is TRBV19, the J gene TRBJ1-5; perhaps TRBD1 as D (5 bases). V lost 5 bases and J 3 bases, leaving 14 bases between the germline ends. The germline V gene encodes CDR1 LNHDA and CDR2 SQIVND (reference sequence). The CDR3 is made up of 15 amino acids.

The chain employs TRBV6-6 and TRBJ2-1; 10 nucleotides match TRBD2. CDR3 length equals 14 residues. Looked up from germline, CDR1 is MNHNY and CDR2 is SVGAGI (reference sequence). The J segment lost 0 bases and the V segment lost 9 bases, leaving 2 bases of the junction unmatched. The CDR3 coding sequence is TGTGCCAGTTCTAGCGGGGGCTCCTACAATGAGCAGTTCTTC. Encoded protein: CASSSGGSYNEQFF.

V usage is TRBV7-9 and J usage is TRBJ2-3; D possibly corresponds to TRBD2 (5 bases). This CDR3 has 16 residues. The V end was cut by 5 bases, the J end by 3 bases, with 18 bases between. Per germline, CDR1 SEHNR and CDR2 FQNEAQ (reference sequence). Here the CDR3 DNA reads TGTGCCAGCAGCCCGACGCCTGGAGGCGTGACAGATACGCAGTATTTT. Translating it yields CASSPTPGGVTDTQYF. The entire variable domain, with the rest obtained from reference TRBV7-9 and TRBJ2-3, is as follows: DTGVSQNPRHKITKRGQNVTFRCDPISEHNRLYWYRQTLGQGPEFLTYFQNEAQLEKSRLLSDRFSAERPKGSFSTLEIQRTEQGDSAMYLCASSPTPGGVTDTQYFGPGTRLTVL.

The chain joins TRBV6-6 to TRBJ2-5; 11 nucleotides agree with TRBD1. After removal of 8 bases from V and 1 base from J, the junction contained 3 bases not matched to a gene. The CDR3 is made up of 14 amino acids. CDR1 and CDR2 (germline): MNHNY, SVGAGI (reference sequence). This CDR3 reads CASYGTGGQETQYF. The CDR3 region has the DNA TGTGCCAGCTATGGGACAGGGGGCCAAGAGACCCAGTACTTC.